Listed below are T cell receptor beta chains from one sample, sequenced in a study of shared clonotypes between healthy human individuals. Libraries were prepared by immunoSEQ multiplex PCR; TCRdb keeps only in-frame clonotypes and omits some of them. Among about 2.1 million clones listed, around 95% were seen once. Sequencing was performed on naive CD8+ T cells from PBMCs. All receptors come from a man aged 18 to 30 in good health. Some clones in this sample may be carry-over from other donors' samples. Each CDR3 is given with its conserved first and last residue. The D gene is left open where the match is weak. Not all rows give a size; the values are once, few, many and, for expanded clones, a class.

J: TRBJ2-7
size: .
V: TRBV19
D: TRBD1
CDR3: CASSPGQGPYEQYF
DNA: TGTGCCAGTAGTCCCGGACAGGGGCCTTACGAGCAGTACTTC

J: TRBJ1-1
size: .
V: TRBV7-9
D: .
CDR3: CASIPGQFTEAFF
DNA: TGTGCCAGCATCCCAGGACAGTTCACTGAAGCTTTCTTT

J: TRBJ2-7
size: .
V: TRBV7-8
D: .
CDR3: CASSSQREQYF
DNA: TGTGCCAGCAGCAGCCAAAGGGAGCAGTACTTC

J: TRBJ2-5
size: .
V: TRBV5-6
D: .
CDR3: CASSLIGGETQYF
DNA: TGTGCCAGCAGCTTGATCGGCGGGGAGACCCAGTACTTC

J: TRBJ2-1
size: .
V: TRBV6-5
D: .
CDR3: CASSYGLEPVNEQFF
DNA: TGTGCCAGCAGTTACGGCTTGGAGCCGGTCAATGAGCAGTTCTTC

J: TRBJ2-7
size: .
V: TRBV4-1
D: .
CDR3: CASSQGGNYEQYF
DNA: TGCGCCAGCAGCCAGGGCGGAAACTACGAGCAGTACTTC

J: TRBJ2-2
size: once
V: TRBV5-6
D: .
CDR3: CASSLGTWTGELFF
DNA: TGTGCCAGCAGCTTGGGGACTTGGACCGGGGAGCTGTTTTTT

J: TRBJ2-3
size: few
V: TRBV4-3
D: .
CDR3: CASSQDGGADTQYF
DNA: TGCGCCAGCAGCCAAGATGGAGGGGCAGATACGCAGTATTTT

J: TRBJ2-3
size: .
V: TRBV7-9
D: TRBD2
CDR3: CASSLVAGVEDTQYF
DNA: TGTGCCAGCAGCTTGGTAGCGGGAGTTGAGGATACGCAGTATTTT

J: TRBJ1-1
size: .
V: TRBV28
D: TRBD1
CDR3: CASSNPRDRTWITEAFF
DNA: TGTGCCAGCAGCAATCCCCGGGACAGGACATGGATCACTGAAGCTTTCTTT

J: TRBJ2-7
size: .
V: TRBV7-9
D: .
CDR3: CASSLVQGPYCEQYF
DNA: TGTGCCAGCAGCTTAGTACAGGGTCCTTACTGCGAGCAGTACTTC

J: TRBJ2-7
size: once
V: TRBV5-1
D: .
CDR3: CASSLAPRRDYEQYF
DNA: TGCGCCAGCAGCTTGGCCCCCCGGCGAGACTACGAGCAGTACTTC

J: TRBJ1-5
size: .
V: TRBV27
D: .
CDR3: CASSRGGGYSNQPQHF
DNA: TGTGCCAGCAGCCGCGGGGGAGGTTATAGCAATCAGCCCCAGCATTTT

J: TRBJ2-7
size: .
V: TRBV27
D: .
CDR3: CASSIGRPTSYEQYF
DNA: TGTGCCAGCAGTATAGGACGGCCGACCTCCTACGAGCAGTACTTC

J: TRBJ2-1
size: .
V: TRBV27
D: .
CDR3: CATLDRLGQFF
DNA: TGTGCCACCTTAGACCGTTTAGGGCAGTTCTTC

J: TRBJ2-7
size: .
V: TRBV9
D: .
CDR3: CASSAAPGASYEQYF
DNA: TGTGCCAGCAGCGCCGCGCCCGGGGCTTCCTACGAGCAGTACTTC

J: TRBJ1-1
size: .
V: TRBV7-3
D: TRBD1
CDR3: CASSLTGQGNTEAFF
DNA: TGTGCCAGCAGCTTGACGGGACAGGGGAACACTGAAGCTTTCTTT

J: TRBJ1-1
size: .
V: TRBV2
D: .
CDR3: CATLVGDRTEAFF
DNA: TGTGCCACCCTTGTGGGGGATAGGACTGAAGCTTTCTTT

J: TRBJ2-3
size: .
V: TRBV27
D: .
CDR3: CASSKIPGTSTDTQYF
DNA: TGTGCCAGCAGTAAGATACCCGGGACTAGCACAGATACGCAGTATTTT

J: TRBJ1-1
size: .
V: TRBV19
D: .
CDR3: CASSKQTPTMNTEAFF
DNA: TGTGCCAGTAGTAAGCAGACCCCCACAATGAACACTGAAGCTTTCTTT

J: TRBJ2-7
size: .
V: TRBV16
D: .
CDR3: CASSAGTLSYEQYF
DNA: TGTGCCAGCAGCGCCGGGACTCTCTCCTACGAGCAGTACTTC

J: TRBJ2-2
size: .
V: TRBV12-5
D: TRBD2
CDR3: CASGLTPGLGRPGELFF
DNA: TGTGCTAGTGGTTTGACGCCGGGACTAGGTCGCCCCGGGGAGCTGTTTTTT

J: TRBJ2-1
size: .
V: TRBV19
D: TRBD2
CDR3: CASSIELAGVGYNEQFF
DNA: TGTGCCAGTAGTATAGAACTAGCGGGAGTGGGCTACAATGAGCAGTTCTTC

J: TRBJ1-2
size: .
V: TRBV29-1
D: TRBD1
CDR3: CSVRDRANYGYTF
DNA: TGCAGCGTTAGGGACAGAGCTAACTATGGCTACACCTTC

J: TRBJ2-1
size: .
V: TRBV7-9
D: TRBD2
CDR3: CASSISGRSLYNEQFF
DNA: TGTGCCAGCAGCATTAGCGGGAGAAGCCTTTACAATGAGCAGTTCTTC

J: TRBJ1-1
size: .
V: TRBV19
D: .
CDR3: CASSRAGLVNTEAFF
DNA: TGTGCCAGTAGTAGAGCAGGGTTGGTGAACACTGAAGCTTTCTTT

J: TRBJ1-2
size: .
V: TRBV29-1
D: .
CDR3: CSVVNAGDLDYGYTF
DNA: TGCAGCGTTGTTAATGCAGGGGATTTGGACTATGGCTACACCTTC

J: TRBJ1-1
size: .
V: TRBV28
D: TRBD1
CDR3: CASSLLGGWGTEAFF
DNA: TGTGCCAGCAGTTTATTAGGGGGCTGGGGCACTGAAGCTTTCTTT

J: TRBJ2-1
size: once
V: TRBV28
D: TRBD2
CDR3: CASSLGTSGKAYNEQFF
DNA: TGTGCCAGCAGTTTGGGGACTAGCGGGAAGGCCTACAATGAGCAGTTCTTC

J: TRBJ1-4
size: .
V: TRBV11-2
D: .
CDR3: CASSLESEKLFF
DNA: TGTGCCAGCAGCTTAGAGAGTGAAAAACTGTTTTTT

J: TRBJ2-7
size: .
V: TRBV5-8
D: .
CDR3: CANDLVEQYF
DNA: TGTGCCAACGACTTAGTCGAGCAGTACTTC

J: TRBJ2-2
size: .
V: TRBV15
D: .
CDR3: CATSSAGVNTGELFF
DNA: TGTGCCACCAGCAGTGCCGGGGTGAACACCGGGGAGCTGTTTTTT

J: TRBJ2-1
size: .
V: TRBV7-8
D: TRBD2
CDR3: CASRTLAGVDNEQFF
DNA: TGTGCCAGCCGGACACTAGCGGGAGTGGATAATGAGCAGTTCTTC

J: TRBJ2-5
size: .
V: TRBV28
D: .
CDR3: CASRSREEETQYF
DNA: TGTGCCAGCAGGAGCAGGGAGGAGGAGACCCAGTACTTC

J: TRBJ2-2
size: .
V: TRBV4-3
D: TRBD2
CDR3: CASSLPGLAGAVGELFF
DNA: TGCGCCAGCAGCCTGCCGGGACTAGCGGGAGCGGTCGGGGAGCTGTTTTTT

J: TRBJ2-7
size: .
V: TRBV29-1
D: .
CDR3: CSVEVGPYEQYF
DNA: TGCAGCGTCGAGGTGGGGCCTTACGAGCAGTACTTC

J: TRBJ1-2
size: .
V: TRBV20-1
D: .
CDR3: CSARDYGYTF
DNA: TGCAGTGCTAGAGATTATGGCTACACCTTC

J: TRBJ2-7
size: .
V: TRBV20-1
D: .
CDR3: CSAREGVEQYF
DNA: TGCAGTGCTAGAGAAGGGGTCGAGCAGTACTTC

J: TRBJ1-2
size: .
V: TRBV14
D: .
CDR3: CASSQGRGPYYGYTF
DNA: TGTGCCAGCAGCCAAGGACGAGGGCCCTACTATGGCTACACCTTC

J: TRBJ2-1
size: .
V: TRBV7-9
D: TRBD2
CDR3: CASSLPGLGWAEQFF
DNA: TGTGCCAGCAGCTTGCCGGGACTAGGGTGGGCTGAGCAGTTCTTC

J: TRBJ2-3
size: .
V: TRBV28
D: TRBD2
CDR3: CASSKTSGRETDTQYF
DNA: TGTGCCAGCAGCAAGACTAGCGGGAGAGAAACAGATACGCAGTATTTT

J: TRBJ2-7
size: .
V: TRBV25-1
D: .
CDR3: CASGSTYEQYF
DNA: TGTGCCAGCGGGTCGACCTACGAGCAGTACTTC

J: TRBJ2-7
size: .
V: TRBV7-6
D: TRBD2
CDR3: CASSSMTTSGQDEQYF
DNA: TGTGCCAGCAGCTCAATGACGACTAGCGGGCAGGACGAGCAGTACTTC

J: TRBJ2-5
size: .
V: TRBV9
D: .
CDR3: CASSDLDGPKTQYF
DNA: TGTGCCAGCAGCGACTTGGACGGTCCCAAGACCCAGTACTTC

J: TRBJ2-1
size: .
V: TRBV19
D: TRBD2
CDR3: CASSISTSGYNEQFF
DNA: TGTGCCAGTAGTATATCAACTAGCGGCTACAATGAGCAGTTCTTC

J: TRBJ1-5
size: .
V: TRBV6-1
D: .
CDR3: CASSATGGNQPQHF
DNA: TGTGCCAGCAGTGCGACAGGAGGGAATCAGCCCCAGCATTTT

J: TRBJ2-1
size: .
V: TRBV9
D: TRBD2
CDR3: CASSVVGEGPRTEQFF
DNA: TGTGCCAGCAGCGTAGTAGGGGAGGGACCCCGTACTGAGCAGTTCTTC

J: TRBJ1-4
size: .
V: TRBV13
D: .
CDR3: CASRNRNDEKLFF
DNA: TGTGCCAGCAGAAACCGGAACGATGAAAAACTGTTTTTT

J: TRBJ2-7
size: .
V: TRBV27
D: TRBD2
CDR3: CASSTSGPYEQYF
DNA: TGTGCCAGCAGTACTAGCGGTCCCTACGAGCAGTACTTC

J: TRBJ2-1
size: .
V: TRBV9
D: TRBD2
CDR3: CASSTRPTSGRANEQFF
DNA: TGTGCCAGCAGCACCCGCCCGACTAGCGGGAGGGCCAATGAGCAGTTCTTC

J: TRBJ2-1
size: .
V: TRBV6-1
D: .
CDR3: CASSEAIQGAVPYNEQFF
DNA: TGTGCCAGCAGTGAAGCTATACAGGGAGCGGTACCTTACAATGAGCAGTTCTTC

J: TRBJ2-1
size: .
V: TRBV9
D: .
CDR3: CASSVVPGTPNNEQFF
DNA: TGTGCCAGCAGCGTAGTTCCGGGGACCCCGAACAATGAGCAGTTCTTC